These 30 T cell receptor beta chains came from one sample sequenced in a study of blood T cell repertoires in COVID-19 (dated by TCRdb to about 2020). The library was built by means of the immunoSEQ multiplex PCR assay. As stored in TCRdb, this immuneACCESS dataset retains in-frame rearrangements with V and J assigned. A fraction of the clones does not appear; measured against another copy, unresolved V genes explain less than half of the discrepancy, and the remainder lacks a known reason. The sample table shows roughly 400,000 clones, and roughly 87% are seen once. The leading ten clones occupy roughly 1.9% of the sample. Sequencing was done on a sample of PBMCs or T cells enriched from blood (not recorded which). These receptors came from a woman aged 40 to 50 with acute COVID-19.

The chain combines TRBV5-5 with TRBJ2-3; 8 bases line up with TRBD2. The CDR3 covers 16 residues. The junction had 4 bases not matched to a gene; V was cut back by 0 bases and J by 1 base. Germline loops: CDR1 SGHKS, CDR2 YYEKEE (reference sequence). The CDR3 reads CASSLAGRGGTDTQYF. The CDR3 nucleotides read TGTGCCAGCAGCTTGGCCGGGCGGGGGGGCACAGATACGCAGTATTTT.

The chain recombines TRBV5-5 with TRBJ1-3; no firm D call. CDR3 length equals 13 residues. V dropped 7 bases and J dropped 4 bases, with 12 bases sitting between them. CDR1 SGHKS and CDR2 YYEKEE come from the germline V gene (reference sequence). The CDR3 spells CASSAKAGNTIYF. The CDR3 bases are TGTGCCAGCTCTGCTAAAGCGGGAAACACCATATATTTT.

The sample holds one count of this clone. The chain uses TRBV5-1 and TRBJ1-4; 8 bases fit TRBD1. Per the germline V gene, CDR1 is SGHRS and CDR2 is YFSETQ. The CDR3 spans 14 residues. The trim removed 3 bases at V and 8 bases at J, leaving 6 bases unmatched. The CDR3 here is CASSSTGAGEKLFF. In nucleotides, the CDR3 is TGCGCCAGCAGCTCGACAGGGGCGGGAGAAAAACTGTTTTTT.

V is TRBV7-9 and J is TRBJ2-1; D is unresolved. This CDR3 has 16 residues. Germline lookup yields CDR1 SEHNR and CDR2 FQNEAQ (reference sequence). Trimming took off 4 bases at V and 4 bases at J, with 17 bases between the two ends. For the CDR3, the DNA is TGTGCCAGCAGCTCCCAAACCGGGTACGGGTACAATGAGCAGTTCTTC. Translated, it gives CASSSQTGYGYNEQFF.

The CDR3 DNA follows: TGTGCCAGTAGTAATCCTTCGGGACTCAAAAAAGCGTATGGCTACACCTTC. This translates into CASSNPSGLKKAYGYTF. This chain links TRBV19 with TRBJ1-2, with D possibly being TRBD1 (5 bases). The CDR3 extends over 17 amino acids. Per germline, CDR1 LNHDA and CDR2 SQIVND (reference sequence). Trimming took off 4 bases at V and 5 bases at J, with 23 bases between the two ends. Complete variable domain (other parts from reference TRBV19 and TRBJ1-2): DGGITQSPKYLFRKEGQNVTLSCEQNLNHDAMYWYRQDPGQGLRLIYYSQIVNDFQKGDIAEGYSVSREKKESFPLTVTSAQKNPTAFYLCASSNPSGLKKAYGYTFGSGTRLTVV.

The genes are TRBV7-7 and TRBJ2-3; TRBD2 is a possible D gene (5 bases). The germline V gene encodes CDR1 SSHAT and CDR2 FNYEAQ (reference sequence). Trimming removed 5 bases at V and 6 bases at J, with 12 bases between. This CDR3 has 13 residues. The CDR3 reads CASSPLRADTQYF. In DNA form, the CDR3 reads TGTGCCAGCAGCCCATTGCGGGCGGATACGCAGTATTTT.

This clone was recorded a few times. This sequence joins TRBV11-3 and TRBJ2-6; D gene ambiguous. The length of the CDR3 is 16 residues. Germline V lookup: CDR1 SGHNT, CDR2 YENEEA. Trimming took off 1 base at V and 1 base at J, with 8 bases between the two ends. The CDR3 region is CASSLGRGSGANVLTF. CDR3 sequence (DNA): TGTGCCAGCAGCTTAGGCAGAGGATCTGGGGCCAACGTCCTGACTTTC.

The genes are TRBV5-4 and TRBJ1-2; 8 nucleotides line up with TRBD1. Germline-derived CDR1 and CDR2 are SGHNT and YYREEE (reference sequence). V trimming: 4 bases; J trimming: 0 bases; junction bases outside the gene matches: 11. The CDR3 length is 17 residues. The CDR3, as DNA: TGTGCCAGCAGCACACAACAGGGGGTGGAACCTAACTATGGCTACACCTTC. Encoded protein: CASSTQQGVEPNYGYTF.

Regarding this clone: Other DNA variants within this sample encode the same CDR3. The chain is built from TRBV5-1 and TRBJ1-1; D not resolved. V was pared by 0 bases and J by 0 bases, with 9 bases between. This CDR3 region has 15 residues. The germline V gene has CDR1 SGHRS and CDR2 YFSETQ. The CDR3 loop is CASSLEPRLNTEAFF. The CDR3 nucleotides are TGCGCCAGCAGCTTGGAACCCAGATTGAACACTGAAGCTTTCTTT.

The chain links TRBV2 to TRBJ2-1; 10 bases agree with TRBD2. The CDR3 spans 14 residues. V shed 4 bases, J shed 7 bases, and the junction held 4 bases outside the gene matches. CDR1 and CDR2 (germline): SNHLY, FYNNEI. CDR3 nucleotides: TGTGCCAGCAGTGTGTCTAGCGGGGGAAATGAGCAGTTCTTC. Amino acid sequence: CASSVSSGGNEQFF.

The rearrangement joins TRBV11-3 to TRBJ1-5; weak D call: TRBD1 (6 bases). Germline CDR1 reads SGHNT; CDR2 reads YENEEA. This CDR3 has 16 residues. V lost 6 bases to trimming and J lost 0 bases, with 15 bases between them. The CDR3 sequence: CASSRTEYHSNQPQHF. For the CDR3, the DNA is TGTGCCAGCAGTAGGACAGAGTATCATAGCAATCAGCCCCAGCATTTT.

Turning to this clone: Other nucleotide sequences from this sample produce the same CDR3. This chain uses TRBV7-9 with TRBJ1-2; the D is unclear. V lost 3 bases, J lost 8 bases, and 7 bases lay in between. The CDR3 is made up of 11 amino acids. Germline CDR1 is SEHNR and CDR2 is FQNEAQ (reference sequence). CDR3 nucleotide sequence: TGTGCCAGCAGCTTGGGCAGGGGCTACACCTTC. As protein: CASSLGRGYTF.

The genes are TRBV6-1 and TRBJ1-3; maybe TRBD1 (6 bases). Germline CDR1 reads MNHNS; CDR2 reads SASEGT. The V end lost 3 bases, the J end lost 3 bases, and 9 bases lay between the germline ends. The CDR3 extends over 14 amino acids. The CDR3 protein is CASSEGHYGNTIYF. CDR3 coding DNA: TGTGCCAGCAGTGAGGGACACTATGGAAACACCATATATTTT.

V and J are TRBV6-5 and TRBJ1-3; D is undetermined. V gave up 0 bases and J gave up 0 bases, with 9 bases separating them. The CDR3 totals 16 residues. Germline V gene sequence: CDR1 MNHEY, CDR2 SVGAGI. CDR3 in DNA: TGTGCCAGCAGTTACTCGATAGCTAGCTCTGGAAACACCATATATTTT. Residues: CASSYSIASSGNTIYF.

The V and J genes are TRBV5-6 and TRBJ1-2, with 9 positions matching TRBD1. V lost 5 bases to trimming and J lost 4 bases; unmatched junction nucleotides: 9. CDR3 length: 15 residues. Germline assignment: CDR1 SGHDT and CDR2 YYEEEE. The CDR3 here is CASSPGTGLAYGYTF. Written as DNA, the CDR3 is TGTGCCAGCAGTCCCGGGACAGGGTTGGCCTATGGCTACACCTTC.

V and J are TRBV6-1 and TRBJ1-1; D is perhaps TRBD1 (5 bases). The CDR3 is 15 amino acids. CDR1 is MNHNS, CDR2 SASEGT, per germline. V was shortened by 3 bases and J by 7 bases, with 18 bases between the two germline ends. CDR3 sequence (DNA): TGTGCCAGCAGTGAGCCGATCGGGGGTGGAGGTGAAGCTTTCTTT. The encoded protein is CASSEPIGGGGEAFF.

This clone has only one observation. J is TRBJ1-6 and V is TRBV30; tentatively, D is TRBD1 (5 bases). The V gene's germline CDR1 is GTSNPN and CDR2 SVGIG (reference sequence). Trimming left V 7 bases short and J 6 bases short, with 16 bases between. This CDR3 is 14 amino acids long. The DNA for the CDR3 is TGTGCCTACAGAACAGGAGCCGGTAATTCACCCCTCCACTTT. Amino acid sequence: CAYRTGAGNSPLHF.

The chain uses TRBV29-1 and TRBJ1-5; possibly TRBD1 for D (6 bases). Trimming removed 4 bases from V and 5 bases from J, with 15 bases in between. This CDR3 comprises 14 residues. Germline CDR1 reads SQVTM; CDR2 reads ANQGSEA. The CDR3 nucleotides are TGCAGCGTTGTAGTTGCGGACAGCTATCAGCCCCAGCATTTT. It encodes CSVVVADSYQPQHF.

Note on this clone: The same CDR3 arises from other DNA sequences in this sample as well. The rearrangement links TRBV19 to TRBJ1-1, with D possibly TRBD1 on 5 matching bases. V was pared by 7 bases and J by 2 bases, with 11 bases between. The CDR3 runs to 13 residues. Germline CDR1 and CDR2: LNHDA and SQIVND (reference sequence). CDR3 coding DNA: TGTGCCAGTAAATTTAGGGGAAACACTGAAGCTTTCTTT. Its protein is CASKFRGNTEAFF.

The J gene is TRBJ2-3, the V gene TRBV5-1; 8 bases are a match to TRBD1. Germline CDR1 is SGHRS and CDR2 is YFSETQ. The CDR3 is 16 residues long. The trim removed 3 bases at V and 0 bases at J, leaving 6 bases unmatched. CDR3 residues: CASSSFQGASTDTQYF. CDR3 bases: TGCGCCAGCAGCTCATTCCAGGGGGCTAGCACAGATACGCAGTATTTT.

The chain is built from TRBV7-2 and TRBJ2-1; 7 nucleotides line up with TRBD1. Trimming removed 5 bases from V and 1 base from J; junction bases left unmatched: 14. CDR1 is SGHTA, CDR2 FQGNSA, per germline. The length of the CDR3 is 18 residues. The CDR3 coding sequence is TGTGCCAGCAGCGGGGGATTCGACAGGGTCGGGTCCTACAATGAGCAGTTCTTC. This sequence encodes CASSGGFDRVGSYNEQFF.

This sequence joins TRBV4-1 and TRBJ2-1; TRBD2 aligns across 9 bases. Trimming took 0 bases from V and 15 from J; bases not matched to a gene: 9. CDR3 size: 14 residues. Germline values: CDR1 MGHRA, CDR2 YSYEKL. CDR3 DNA sequence: TGCGCCAGCAGCCAAGATTGGTCGAGCGGGGGGTCGTTCTTC. Translated: CASSQDWSSGGSFF.

This chain joins TRBV14 and TRBJ2-7, with 8 bases lining up with TRBD1. Germline V gives CDR1 SGHDN, CDR2 FVKESK. This CDR3 has 14 amino acids. Trimming removed 2 bases from V and 7 bases from J; junction bases left unmatched: 7. CDR3 sequence (DNA): TGTGCCAGCAGCCAATACGTAACAGGGGGGGAGCAGTACTTC. It codes for CASSQYVTGGEQYF.

This clone was counted a single time. The J gene is TRBJ1-3, the V gene TRBV30; D gene ambiguous. The germline V and J ends were trimmed by 3 bases and 2 bases, with 8 bases remaining between them. CDR1 is GTSNPN, CDR2 SVGIG, per germline (reference sequence). The CDR3 contains 13 residues. The CDR3 nucleotides are TGTGCCTGGAGCGGGGTCCCTGGAAACACCATATATTTT. Translating it yields CAWSGVPGNTIYF.

The rearrangement links TRBV5-1 to TRBJ2-7, with 12 bases lining up with TRBD2. The V gene end was trimmed by 3 bases and the J gene end by 6 bases; junction bases not matched to a gene: 7. The CDR3 consists of 15 residues. CDR1 and CDR2 (germline): SGHRS, YFSETQ. CDR3 residues: CASSSTSGGIREQYF. The CDR3 DNA reads TGCGCCAGCAGCTCCACTAGCGGGGGGATTCGCGAGCAGTACTTC.

V and J are TRBV5-6 and TRBJ2-3, with D tentatively TRBD2 (6 bases). V lost 3 bases and J 0 bases, leaving 14 bases between the germline ends. Germline lookup yields CDR1 SGHDT and CDR2 YYEEEE. The CDR3 loop spans 16 amino acids. CDR3 residues: CASSWIGSGSTDTQYF. The DNA of the CDR3 is TGTGCCAGCAGCTGGATAGGTAGCGGAAGCACAGATACGCAGTATTTT.

This chain uses TRBV10-3 with TRBJ1-2; D unclear. The CDR3 length is 13 residues. Trimming shortened V by 6 bases and J by 4 bases, and 12 bases separated the two germline ends. Germline loops: CDR1 ENHRY, CDR2 SYGVKD. For the CDR3, the DNA is TGTGCCATCAGCCCCGGCGGAACCTATGGCTACACCTTC. Protein: CAISPGGTYGYTF.

The genes are TRBV6-5 and TRBJ2-1, with D hard to call. This CDR3 region has 13 residues. V was shortened by 7 bases and J by 5 bases, with 12 bases between the two germline ends. In germline, CDR1 is MNHEY, CDR2 SVGAGI. The CDR3 reads CASMAAWNNEQFF. In DNA form, the CDR3 reads TGTGCCAGCATGGCGGCGTGGAACAATGAGCAGTTCTTC.

The chain has TRBV5-4 and TRBJ1-1, with a weak D call TRBD1 (6 bases). Between the trimmed V and J ends, which lost 3 bases and 1 base, there was a span of 16 bases. The CDR3 covers 16 residues. From germline, CDR1 is SGHNT and CDR2 YYREEE (reference sequence). The CDR3 nucleotides read TGTGCCAGCAGCTCTTGGGGAACAGGGAGGAACACTGAAGCTTTCTTT. It translates to CASSSWGTGRNTEAFF. Looking up the rest from reference TRBV5-4 and TRBJ1-1 gives the full variable domain: ETGVTQSPTHLIKTRGQQVTLRCSSQSGHNTVSWYQQALGQGPQFIFQYYREEENGRGNFPPRFSGLQFPNYSSELNVNALELDDSALYLCASSSWGTGRNTEAFFGQGTRLTVV.

This clone was counted a few times. V is TRBV6-2 or TRBV6-3 and J is TRBJ1-2; TRBD1 agrees at 7 bases. The germline V gene encodes CDR1 MNHEY and CDR2 SVGEGT. This CDR3 is 13 amino acids long. The J segment lost 2 bases and the V segment lost 5 bases, leaving 2 bases of the junction unmatched. The CDR3 DNA reads as TGTGCCAGCAGTCAACAGGGGAACTATGGCTACACCTTC. This gives the protein CASSQQGNYGYTF.